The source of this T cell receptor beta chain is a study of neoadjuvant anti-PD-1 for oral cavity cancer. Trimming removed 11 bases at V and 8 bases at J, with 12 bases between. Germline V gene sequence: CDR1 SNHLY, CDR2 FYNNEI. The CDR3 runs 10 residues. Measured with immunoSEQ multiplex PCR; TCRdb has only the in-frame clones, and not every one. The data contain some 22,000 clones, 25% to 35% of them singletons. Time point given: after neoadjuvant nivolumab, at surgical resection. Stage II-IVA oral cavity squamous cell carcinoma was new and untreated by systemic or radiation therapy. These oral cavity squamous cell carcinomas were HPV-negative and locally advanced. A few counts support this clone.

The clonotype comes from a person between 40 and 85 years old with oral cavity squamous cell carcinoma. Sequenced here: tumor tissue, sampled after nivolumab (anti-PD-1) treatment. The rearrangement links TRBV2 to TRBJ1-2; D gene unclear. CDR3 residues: CAAARRGYTF. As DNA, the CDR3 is TGTGCCGCGGCAAGACGCGGCTACACCTTC.